The clone carrying this TCR beta chain was counted between two and nine times. One entry per CDR3 protein results from TCRdb running MiXCR on the RT-PCR reads. Of a few hundred thousand distinct CDR3 sequences in the sample, 10% to 15% were seen once. J gave up 1 base and V 4 bases, and 2 bases lay outside the gene matches. The length of the CDR3 is 15 residues. Germline V lookup: CDR1 LNHDA, CDR2 SQIVND (reference sequence). The sample originates from a study of response to subunit inactivated influenza vaccine. The V gene is TRBV19, the J gene TRBJ2-2, with 8 bases that match TRBD1. The TCR originated in a man between 45 and 60 years old who received an inactivated influenza vaccine. The source material was non-naive T cells sorted from PBMCs, sampled approximately 15 days before vaccination. The CDR3 DNA is TGTGCCAGTAGTAGACAGGGGCGGAACACCGGGGAGCTGTTTTTT. Its protein is CASSRQGRNTGELFF.